The sequence of this T cell receptor (beta chain) was determined in a study of vaccination and CD4 T cells after COVID-19. Study context: Either the Pfizer-BioNTech BNT162b2 or Moderna mRNA-1273 vaccine was given as two doses. Post-COVID samples had a sampling time that fell a median approximately 93 days after diagnosis (range 35 to 161). Samples from a few convalescent patients were taken at day 14 and days 161 to 241 post-vaccination.

Germline loops: CDR1 SGHVS, CDR2 FQNEAQ. Trimming took 1 base from V and 5 from J, leaving 17 bases between them. This CDR3 comprises 16 residues. TCRdb ran MiXCR on the PCR reads and lists one entry per CDR3 protein. The sample has 30,000 or so distinct CDR3 sequences, almost 50% seen once. Stated time point: late sampling 161 to 241 days after vaccination in a few convalescent patients. The study's findings and limits: Looking at convalescent patients, a median about 86% of reactive clones were present only post-vaccination.

Regarding this clonotype: The antigen is not known.

The sequencing used CD4+ T cells from blood, collected about 7 months after SARS-CoV-2 vaccination. This chain connects TRBV7-8 to TRBJ2-5; possible D gene TRBD2, 6 bases. The TCR comes from a human donor who had recovered from COVID-19. Written as DNA, the CDR3 is TGTGCCAGCAGCTTAGGGAAGGAGGGAAGGTTGGAGACCCAGTACTTC. Amino acid sequence: CASSLGKEGRLETQYF.